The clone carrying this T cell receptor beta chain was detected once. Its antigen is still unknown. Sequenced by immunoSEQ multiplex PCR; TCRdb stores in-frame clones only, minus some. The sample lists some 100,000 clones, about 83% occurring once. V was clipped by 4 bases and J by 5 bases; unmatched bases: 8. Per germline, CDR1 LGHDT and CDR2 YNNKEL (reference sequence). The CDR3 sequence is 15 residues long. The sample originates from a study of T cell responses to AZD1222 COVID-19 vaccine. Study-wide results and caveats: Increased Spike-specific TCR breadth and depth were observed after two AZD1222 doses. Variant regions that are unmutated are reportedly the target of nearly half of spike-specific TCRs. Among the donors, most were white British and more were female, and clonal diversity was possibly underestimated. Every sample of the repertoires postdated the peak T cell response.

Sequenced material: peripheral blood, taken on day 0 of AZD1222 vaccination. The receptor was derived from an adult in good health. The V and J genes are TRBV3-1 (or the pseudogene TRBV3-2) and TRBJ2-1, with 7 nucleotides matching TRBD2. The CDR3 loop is CASSPRWGGNNEQFF. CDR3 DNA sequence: TGTGCCAGCAGCCCCCGGTGGGGGGGTAACAATGAGCAGTTCTTC.